This T cell receptor beta chain derives from a study of cytomegalovirus exposure and HLA in healthy donors (dated by TCRdb to the late 2010s). Background for the entire study: An earlier analysis of around 600 of the donors reported more than 250 Gb of sequence data and about 100 million unique TCR beta sequences from 190 million or so T cells. In an earlier analysis of around 540 of the donors, high-throughput TCR beta sequencing was used to judge whether each TCR beta V gene segment behaved as functional or pseudogenic. Four or five DR-DQ haplotypes were treated as single units for association and clustering because of strong linkage in the cohort. The study used immunosequencing to profile the T cell repertoires of under 700 subjects and linked those repertoires to cytomegalovirus serostatus. Among some 400 genotyped donors of the cohort, an average of about 240,000 unique TCR beta nucleotide sequences was sequenced per donor, of which 15% to 20% were non-productive. In the later analysis, no new phenotypic data were used to find candidate immune exposures; instead, reliance was placed on TCR beta sequences and their occurrence across donors. The study aimed to test whether cataloging public T cell receptors could reveal signatures of past pathogen exposure. A later genetic analysis took genome-wide SNP genotypes for about 65% of the roughly 670 donors and used that subset as a discovery cohort. A separate validation cohort of roughly 110 different subjects was used in addition to the roughly 720-subject first cohort. Donor age, sex, ethnicity and CMV serostatus were collected together with the repertoire data. Typing coverage varied by locus: about 620-630 donors for A, B, C, DRB1 and DQB1; about 520 for DQA1; 600 to 610 for DPA1; around 490 for DPB1. Class I and class II HLA loci were covered by the typing at four-digit resolution. Every repertoire in the discovery cohort had been generated on one and the same sequencing platform. To study patterns of TCR occurrence, a later analysis re-analyzed previously published TCR beta repertoires from around 670 donors and added high-resolution HLA genotyping. To predict cytomegalovirus infection status, the study combined high-throughput TCR immunosequencing, statistical association of individual TCRs with disease status, and machine learning. Roughly 300 gigabases of sequencing data and around 88 million unique TCR sequences made up an early release that covered roughly 670 HLA-typed donors. Of the 350 to 450 genotyped donors, 81% were placed in the genetic ancestry cluster associated with self-reported Caucasian donors.

What the work shows at the level of the full study, not this receptor alone: Specific HLA alleles were associated with 16,951 TCR beta sequences at a false discovery rate of 0.05 in a later analysis. The study gave a list of 150 to 200 TCR beta chains associated with cytomegalovirus. Linkage disequilibrium might explain the correlated functional status among segregating V segments, but an unknown experimental factor could not be excluded. The presence/absence analyses assumed that sequencing depth was roughly uniform across donors, and that assumption may not be true. In a later analysis, HLA-associated TCR beta chains were found to be more clonally expanded and to have lower generation probabilities than equally common non-associated chains. The sequencing pipeline was judged likely to have produced a cluster of highly shared sequence variants as a technical artifact. In a later analysis, the rate of TCR association differed among HLA loci, with DRB1 alleles having the most associated TCRs and HLA-C alleles having the fewest. Roughly 15 rarely observed V segments, including chromosome 9 orphons, were excluded from the earlier analysis of several hundred of the donors because counts were too low. A later analysis reported that several top co-occurrence clusters appeared linked to parvovirus B19, influenza, CMV and Epstein-Barr virus. Assigning TCR associations to individual alleles was difficult when HLA alleles, especially DR and DQ, strongly co-occurred. While some public TCRs were present in many individuals, most TCR sequences turned up only very rarely across donors. A further reported finding was that TCR beta sequences accurately predicted the HLA-A and HLA-B alleles for most subjects in the first cohort. Cytomegalovirus status was reported to be diagnosed by the classifier with high specificity and sensitivity in both the original and validation cohorts. In an earlier analysis of about 600 of the donors, most TCR beta V segments appeared in productive rearrangements about 87% or about 30% of the time, broadly matching IMGT annotations. Only TCR beta chains were sequenced in this cohort, and the absence of alpha or paired-chain data limited detectable features. Three of the identified cytomegalovirus-associated TCR beta chains were confirmed in vitro to be specific for cytomegalovirus antigens. V-gene and J-gene trimming of TCR beta chains was associated with a missense DCLRE1C variant in a later genetic analysis, and the association was replicated in an independent cohort. In a later analysis, most CMV-associated TCR beta chains were found to appear HLA-restricted, with HLA associations seemingly driven largely by CMV exposure. According to a later genetic analysis, donors in an Asian-associated ancestry cluster had fewer N-insertions in productive TCRs than the roughly 670-donor mean. CMV serostatus was the only immune exposure information available for the cohort. It was suggested by the authors that the approach could potentially be generalized to other disease states and immunological phenotypes. Because HLA typing was missing for some donors at each locus, association tests included only the typed subset.

The library came from the immunoSEQ multiplex PCR assay. For the multiplex PCR, a mixture combining 60 forward primers for TCR Vbeta segments and 13 reverse primers for TCR Jbeta segments was used. The CDR3 region of rearranged TCR beta genes was amplified from genomic DNA by a multiplex PCR assay. The Illumina HiSeq System was used to sequence the amplified TCR beta libraries as 87-base-pair reads. On the study's bioinformatics: A later analysis tallied tens of millions of unique TCR beta chains across the 600 to 700 repertoires, and some 10 million of those chains were shared by two or more donors. Raw reads were error-corrected and collapsed into unique sequences by a nearest-neighbor algorithm in which closely related sequences were merged to remove PCR and sequencing errors. CDR3 sequences were aligned to IMGT reference sequences to assign V, D and J gene segments. Each retained sequence needed at least a six-nucleotide match to both a V gene segment and a J gene segment. Rearrangements were classified as productive when the CDR3 lacked stop codons and remained in frame with V and J, and all other rearrangements were classified as non-productive. CDR3 was defined according to IMGT convention as the region running from the second conserved V-encoded cysteine to the conserved J-encoded phenylalanine. Sequences without an unambiguous match to a single V gene segment were excluded from the earlier analysis of a few hundred of the donors. An earlier analysis of just under 600 of the donors called V segments functional above 56.7% productive rearrangements and segregating when the between-donor standard deviation exceeded 5%. A statistical classification framework was built to diagnose cytomegalovirus status from the catalog of TCR beta chain sequences. A later analysis assigned V and J genes by comparing TCR nucleotide sequences with IMGT/GENE-DB human TR gene sequences. The TCRdist pipeline was used in a later analysis to assign CDR3 sequences and most-parsimonious VDJ recombination scenarios. In a later analysis, each TCR beta chain was defined by its CDR3 amino acid sequence together with its V-gene family, and reads lacking a unique V-gene family were excluded. A later analysis removed several hundred highly shared, low-generation-probability nucleotide sequences to deal with suspected cross-contamination and a sequencing artifact. In a later analysis, a clonal expansion index for each public chain was calculated from normalized within-repertoire ranks of inferred template counts. A later analysis computed generation probabilities with a VDJ recombination model fitted to out-of-frame rearrangements, and checked the results against IGoR. In a later analysis, TCR-TCR, TCR-HLA and TCR-CMV co-occurrence was scored with hypergeometric tests, and a repertoire-size bias correction was applied to TCR pairs. To estimate false discovery rates, a later analysis permuted the HLA or CMV assignments 20 times. In a later analysis, co-occurring TCRs were grouped using DBSCAN, and TCRdist sequence similarity was added for clustering within HLA-allele-positive subsets. For co-occurrence clustering, repertoires with fewer than 30,000 or more than 120,000 public chains were excluded, along with four to six repertoires with anomalous nucleotide sharing. TCRdb retrieved this table from immuneACCESS and kept in-frame rearrangements only. Not all clones are present; in checked studies, unresolved V genes account for under half, and no reason is known for the remainder. From that table come the V and J calls and clone size; the DNA was used to work out D and trimming. The sample table shows 150,000 to 200,000 clones, and around 78% are seen once. In total, the top ten clones hold about 1.9% of the sample.

The cohort comprised more than 550 healthy bone marrow donors. All cohort members were sampled while nominally healthy, although unrecorded immune exposures were likely present. The donor was CMV seronegative and was included in the group of around 320 seronegative cohort members. Each donor provided a peripheral blood sample, and peripheral blood mononuclear cells were used for TCR beta sequencing. Genomic DNA extraction from the blood cell samples was performed with the Qiagen DNeasy Blood Extraction Kit. A note on this clone: It lacks a known antigen. No base qualities exist here, and no much larger clone lies one base off it.

The source material was PBMCs. This clonotype originated in a man younger than 45 in good health and CMV-seronegative.

CDR3 region: CASSTFRGQSGANVLTF. In nucleotide form, the sequence is TGCGCCAGCAGCACCTTCAGGGGGCAGTCTGGGGCCAACGTCCTGACTTTC. The V and J genes are TRBV5-1 and TRBJ2-6; TRBD1 agrees with 8 junctional bases. Unmatched junction bases come to 7, with V trimmed by 4 bases and J by 1 base. Taken from cysteine to phenylalanine, the CDR3 has 17 residues. Just the 51-base CDR3 DNA is kept, in frame starting at base 1. CDR1 and CDR2, per the germline V gene, are SGHRS and YFSETQ.